Described below is a single T cell receptor beta chain sequence and its context. The target antigen is unknown. This entry comes from a study of CXCR3-negative and CXCR3-positive naive CD8 T cells. The wider study: The libraries together contributed some 140 million TRB reads, each supplying about 1.5 +/- 0.3 million. General study findings and limits: In CXCR3-positive naive cells, the TRB CDR3s were more hydrophobic than in CXCR3-negative naive cells. Comparably high diversity was seen in both naive subsets, and much lower diversity in memory CD8+ cells. Memory cells showed distinct TRBV-TRBJ patterns, while the two naive subsets matched.

Libraries of TRB cDNA were made by 5' RACE and carried UMIs. TCRdb re-called the 5' RACE reads and gives one entry per CDR3 protein, without DNA. Reported are about 7,500 distinct CDR3 sequences; the ten largest clones contain roughly 1.5%. The germline gives CDR1 LGHDT, CDR2 YNNKEL (reference sequence). The CDR3 sequence is 17 residues long. J is TRBJ2-1 and V is TRBV3-1. The receptor was isolated from a human donor in good health. Some clones in this sample may be carry-over from other donors' samples. Specimen: naive CXCR3- CD8+ T cells from blood. This sample's subset: CD45RO-CCR7+CD27+CD95- naive CD8+ T cells lacking CXCR3 (TNR3-). The CDR3 reads CASSQVPSGSSYNEQFF.